This TCR beta chain was sequenced in a study of OX40 agonist ivuxolimab in advanced cancers. Study overall: At approximately 80% male, the cohort had a mean age of approximately 60 years, ranging from about 20 to 90.

Assay used: immunoSEQ multiplex PCR; TCRdb lists only in-frame clones, some missing. This table holds 55,000 to 65,000 clones, 82% found once. In regard to this clone: The sample contains more than one DNA sequence encoding this CDR3.

The germline CDR1 and CDR2 sequences are LNHDA and SQIVND (reference sequence). This CDR3 spans 15 amino acids. V was clipped by 1 base and J by 4 bases; unmatched bases: 5. This clonotype was sampled from an adult with an advanced solid tumor such as melanoma, head and neck, liver or kidney cancer. The chain links TRBV19 to TRBJ2-7, with 9 positions matching TRBD1. Source: CD4+ or CD8+ T cells sorted from blood, taken in a trial of the OX40 agonist ivuxolimab. The CDR3 nucleotides read TGTGCCAGTAGTATAGGAGGACAGGGGCCTTACGAGCAGTACTTC. Encoded protein: CASSIGGQGPYEQYF.